This T cell receptor beta chain was captured by sequencing in a study of T cell responses to AZD1222 COVID-19 vaccine. Overall study results and limits: It should be noted that donors were predominantly white British and more often female, and clonal diversity was possibly underestimated. Repertoire samples came only from after the peak T cell response.

Of note for this clone: Its specificity is not known.

CDR1 and CDR2 (germline): SGDLS, YYNGEE. Trimming removed 0 bases from V and 4 bases from J, with 9 bases in between. The CDR3 sequence is 14 residues long. Assay used: immunoSEQ multiplex PCR; TCRdb lists only in-frame clones, some missing. The sample holds over 120,000 clones, roughly 89% seen once. The V call is TRBV9, the J call TRBJ2-3; a possible D gene is TRBD1 (6 bases). The source is an adult in good health. The sequenced sample was peripheral blood, obtained on day 0 of AZD1222 vaccination. CDR3 sequence: CASSVVGAPDTQYF. CDR3 bases: TGTGCCAGCAGCGTAGTGGGGGCTCCAGATACGCAGTATTTT.